This TCR beta chain was sequenced during a study of beta chain features in type 1 diabetes. Looking at the study overall: The number of sorted cells examined across all samples was roughly 100,000,000.

One heparinised blood draw averaging roughly 100 mL was given by each donor. The whole isolated RNA underwent reverse transcription, so sequencing captured expressed TCRB transcripts. Samples of naive, central memory and regulatory T cells yielded a mean of around 3.4 million reads. Here immunoSEQ multiplex PCR was the method, and the copy in TCRdb shows in-frame clones only, minus some. The sample shows 860,000 or so clones, 17% of them seen only once. This clone appeared a single time. Its antigen is not identified. Trimming removed 3 bases from V and 1 base from J; junction bases left unmatched: 7. Germline V CDR1 and CDR2: PRHDT, FYEKMQ (reference sequence). The CDR3 is 19 residues long. Study results and caveats: Since sequencing was performed on cDNA, cells with high TCR expression could be over-represented.

The sequence was collected from a woman between 18 and 30 years old in good health. The sample consisted of naive CD4+ T cells from blood. This sequence joins TRBV13 and TRBJ2-2, with TRBD2 matching 14 bases. CDR3 loop: CASSFLGLAGVKNTGELFF. In DNA, the CDR3 is TGTGCCAGCAGCTTTTTGGGACTAGCGGGAGTTAAGAACACCGGGGAGCTGTTTTTT.